What follows is one TCR beta chain and its context. Its antigen is as yet unknown. This sample was taken from a study of cytomegalovirus exposure and HLA in healthy donors. Study-level results: As was reported, the HLA-A and HLA-B alleles of most subjects were accurately predicted from TCR beta sequences.

Primers included in the PCR were 60 Vbeta and 13 Jbeta primers. Assay: immunoSEQ multiplex PCR; the TCRdb copy retains only in-frame clones and omits some. This table holds fewer than 50,000 clones, around 60% found once. CDR1 MRHNA and CDR2 SNTAGT come from the germline V gene. Trimming cost V 10 bases and J 4 bases, with 20 bases left between them. The CDR3 extends over 15 amino acids. The sequencing input was PBMCs. The chain combines TRBV6-4 with TRBJ2-1, with D maybe TRBD1 (6 bases). This sequence was found in a man aged 55 to 70 in good health and CMV-seropositive. The CDR3: CAITSGDKTYNEQFF. The DNA for the CDR3 is TGTGCCATCACGTCCGGGGACAAAACATACAATGAGCAGTTCTTC.